Following are 30 T cell receptor beta chains from one sample sequenced in a study of cytomegalovirus exposure and HLA in healthy donors. It was with 60 Vbeta and 13 Jbeta primers that the PCR ran. The data were produced by immunoSEQ multiplex PCR, yet TCRdb's version contains in-frame clones alone and is incomplete. The table records over 65,000 clones, roughly 73% of them present only once. Sequencing used PBMCs. Receptors originate from a man between 35 and 55 years old in good health and CMV-seronegative.

V usage is TRBV29-1 and J usage is TRBJ2-7; 12 nucleotides match TRBD2. J was trimmed by 3 bases and V by 4 bases; bases with no gene match: 1. The CDR3 consists of 13 residues. Germline CDR1 SQVTM, CDR2 ANQGSEA. The DNA for the CDR3 is TGCAGCGTTGGACTAGCGGGAGTCTACGAGCAGTACTTC. Translating it yields CSVGLAGVYEQYF.

V is TRBV4-1 and J is TRBJ2-1; 11 bases are shared with TRBD2. CDR3 length: 15 amino acids. V lost 3 bases to trimming and J lost 6 bases; unmatched junction nucleotides: 4. Germline V gives CDR1 MGHRA, CDR2 YSYEKL. CDR3 residues: CASSQTSGDLNEQFF. CDR3 in DNA: TGCGCCAGCAGCCAGACTAGCGGGGACCTCAATGAGCAGTTCTTC.

The DNA of the CDR3 is TGTGCCAGCAGCGTAGGCGTAACAGGGGTGGGCACAGATACGCAGTATTTT. The encoded protein is CASSVGVTGVGTDTQYF. This chain uses TRBV9 with TRBJ2-3, with 7 bases fitting TRBD1. V was clipped by 0 bases and J by 1 base; unmatched bases: 8. This CDR3 spans 17 amino acids. The V gene's germline CDR1 is SGDLS and CDR2 YYNGEE.

This clone is a singleton in its sample. CDR3 DNA sequence: TGTGCCAGTAGTATTTCGGGACTGAACTACGAGCAGTACTTC. This codes for CASSISGLNYEQYF. V gene TRBV19 combines with J gene TRBJ2-7, with D perhaps matching TRBD2 (6 bases). Trimming shortened V by 3 bases and J by 3 bases, and 12 bases separated the two germline ends. There are 14 residues in the CDR3. Germline V gene lookup returns CDR1 LNHDA and CDR2 SQIVND (reference sequence).

This rearrangement joins TRBV5-1 to TRBJ2-1, with 8 nucleotides matching TRBD2. CDR3 length equals 16 residues. Germline lookup yields CDR1 SGHRS and CDR2 YFSETQ. After removal of 1 base from V and 6 bases from J, the junction contained 9 bases not matched to a gene. DNA of the CDR3: TGCGCCAGCAGCTTGACGGGGAGCGGGAGAGGCAATGAGCAGTTCTTC. This codes for CASSLTGSGRGNEQFF.

The chain is built from TRBV10-2 and TRBJ1-1; possibly TRBD1 for D (5 bases). Germline CDR1 and CDR2: WSHSY and SAAADI. The CDR3 covers 13 residues. Trimming took 7 bases from V and 1 from J, leaving 10 bases between them. The CDR3 region has the DNA TGCGCCAGCAAAGGGGTCGGGAACACTGAAGCTTTCTTT. Protein product: CASKGVGNTEAFF.

The V and J genes are TRBV2 and TRBJ1-3, with 7 bases aligning to TRBD1. Per germline, CDR1 SNHLY and CDR2 FYNNEI. The CDR3 covers 15 residues. With V trimmed by 2 bases and J by 5 bases, 6 bases remained unmatched. CDR3 sequence: CASSETWDSRNTIYF. The CDR3 DNA sequence: TGTGCCAGCAGTGAAACTTGGGACAGTAGAAACACCATATATTTT. Complete variable domain (other parts from reference TRBV2 and TRBJ1-3): EPEVTQTPSHQVTQMGQEVILRCVPISNHLYFYWYRQILGQKVEFLVSFYNNEISEKSEIFDDQFSVERPDGSNFTLKIRSTKLEDSAMYFCASSETWDSRNTIYFGEGSWLTVV.

The rearrangement links TRBV9 to TRBJ1-3; D not certain. Per the germline V gene, CDR1 is SGDLS and CDR2 is YYNGEE. CDR3 length: 13 amino acids. V was cut by 7 bases and J by 0 bases, with 8 bases left in between. CDR3 DNA sequence: TGTGCCAGCGCCAGGTACTCTGGAAACACCATATATTTT. This encodes CASARYSGNTIYF.

CDR3 sequence: CASSLASSGRGRAKNIQYF. In nucleotides, the CDR3 is TGCGCCAGCAGCTTGGCCTCTAGCGGGAGGGGTCGGGCCAAAAACATTCAGTACTTC. V is TRBV5-1 and J is TRBJ2-4; 12 nucleotides line up with TRBD2. Trimming cost V 0 bases and J 1 base; bases outside gene matches: 8. The germline V gene encodes CDR1 SGHRS and CDR2 YFSETQ. The CDR3 sequence is 19 residues long.

The rearrangement uses TRBV7-6 and TRBJ2-5; perhaps TRBD2 as D (6 bases). The CDR3 spans 13 residues. Trimming took 6 bases from V and 3 from J, leaving 11 bases between them. Germline loops: CDR1 SGHVS, CDR2 FNYEAQ. The CDR3 DNA reads TGTGCCAGCAGGCGGGACTCGAAAGAGACCCAGTACTTC. This translates into CASRRDSKETQYF.

This clone occurred a few times. V usage is TRBV2 and J usage is TRBJ1-2; maybe TRBD1 (6 bases). Trimming removed 5 bases from V and 2 bases from J, with 12 bases in between. The CDR3 totals 14 residues. Germline assignment: CDR1 SNHLY and CDR2 FYNNEI. CDR3 amino acids: CASSLQGLNYGYTF. The CDR3 coding sequence is TGTGCCAGCAGTCTGCAGGGGTTGAACTATGGCTACACCTTC.

The chain has TRBV4-1 and TRBJ2-5, with D possibly matching TRBD1 (5 bases). Germline assignment: CDR1 MGHRA and CDR2 YSYEKL. The CDR3 runs 15 residues. V was shortened by 0 bases and J by 1 base, with 9 bases between the two germline ends. Written as DNA, the CDR3 is TGCGCCAGCAGCCAAGAATACAGGATCCAAGAGACCCAGTACTTC. Translating gives CASSQEYRIQETQYF.

V gene TRBV25-1 combines with J gene TRBJ2-2; tentative D call: TRBD2 (6 bases). The CDR3 loop spans 15 amino acids. V was trimmed by 3 bases and J by 3 bases, leaving 11 bases between them. CDR1 and CDR2 from the germline V gene are MGHDK and SYGVNS. Here the CDR3 DNA reads TGTGCCAGCAGTGAGGGGGGAGGATACACCGGGGAGCTGTTTTTT. Translated: CASSEGGGYTGELFF.

The chain joins TRBV7-8 to TRBJ2-7, with a tentative D call TRBD2 (7 bases). The germline CDR1 and CDR2 sequences are SGHVS and FQNEAQ. CDR3 size: 15 residues. The germline V and J ends were trimmed by 3 bases and 2 bases, with 14 bases remaining between them. The CDR3 bases are TGTGCCAGCAGCTTGGGGGGGCGCGTTCCCTACGAGCAGTACTTC. Its translation: CASSLGGRVPYEQYF. Full variable domain (missing parts from reference TRBV7-8 and TRBJ2-7): GAGVSQSPRYKVAKRGQDVALRCDPISGHVSLFWYQQALGQGPEFLTYFQNEAQLDKSGLPSDRFFAERPEGSVSTLKIQRTQQEDSAVYLCASSLGGRVPYEQYFGPGTRLTVT.

The chain combines TRBV7-9 with TRBJ2-2; 10 bases fit TRBD1. Trimming cost V 5 bases and J 5 bases; bases outside gene matches: 8. The CDR3 sequence is 16 residues long. The germline V gene has CDR1 SEHNR and CDR2 FQNEAQ (reference sequence). CDR3: CASSHRDRGTTGELFF. CDR3 DNA sequence: TGTGCCAGCAGCCACCGGGACAGGGGTACAACCGGGGAGCTGTTTTTT.

The rearrangement uses TRBV9 and TRBJ2-1; 9 bases fit TRBD2. The CDR3 covers 14 residues. Germline lookup yields CDR1 SGDLS and CDR2 YYNGEE. The junction had 6 bases not matched to a gene; V was cut back by 6 bases and J by 5 bases. The CDR3 region has the DNA TGTGCCAGCACTCGGCGCGGGGGGGACAATGAGCAGTTCTTC. Protein: CASTRRGGDNEQFF.

This chain links TRBV7-8 with TRBJ1-1; 7 bases agree with TRBD1. V trimming: 2 bases; J trimming: 2 bases; junction bases outside the gene matches: 14. The CDR3 sequence is 18 residues long. Germline CDR1 and CDR2: SGHVS and FQNEAQ. CDR3 in DNA: TGTGCCAGCAGCTTAACTCAGGCAGGGGACAGTCGTAACACTGAAGCTTTCTTT. Protein product: CASSLTQAGDSRNTEAFF. Looking up the rest from reference TRBV7-8 and TRBJ1-1 gives the full variable domain: GAGVSQSPRYKVAKRGQDVALRCDPISGHVSLFWYQQALGQGPEFLTYFQNEAQLDKSGLPSDRFFAERPEGSVSTLKIQRTQQEDSAVYLCASSLTQAGDSRNTEAFFGQGTRLTVV.

V is TRBV5-1 and J is TRBJ2-7, with D perhaps matching TRBD1 (5 bases). Germline loops: CDR1 SGHRS, CDR2 YFSETQ. The CDR3 totals 14 residues. V lost 1 base, J lost 4 bases, and 12 bases lay in between. The chain's CDR3 is CASSLRWGPYEQYF. The CDR3 nucleotides are TGCGCCAGCAGCTTGCGATGGGGCCCTTACGAGCAGTACTTC. Full variable domain (outside the CDR3, taken from reference TRBV5-1 and TRBJ2-7): KAGVTQTPRYLIKTRGQQVTLSCSPISGHRSVSWYQQTPGQGLQFLFEYFSETQRNKGNFPGRFSGRQFSNSRSEMNVSTLELGDSALYLCASSLRWGPYEQYFGPGTRLTVT.

The CDR3: CASSLDGGVETQYF. In nucleotides, the CDR3 is TGTGCCAGCAGCTTAGATGGGGGGGTTGAGACCCAGTACTTC. The chain is built from TRBV11-2 and TRBJ2-5, with 7 bases lining up with TRBD2. The CDR3 runs to 14 residues. The J segment lost 5 bases and the V segment lost 0 bases, leaving 3 bases of the junction unmatched. CDR1 SGHAT and CDR2 FQNNGV come from the germline V gene. Using reference TRBV11-2 and TRBJ2-5 for the parts outside the CDR3, the full variable domain is EAGVAQSPRYKIIEKRQSVAFWCNPISGHATLYWYQQILGQGPKLLIQFQNNGVVDDSQLPKDRFSAERLKGVDSTLKIQPAKLEDSAVYLCASSLDGGVETQYFGPGTRLLVL.

This chain links TRBV11-1 with TRBJ2-5; D is undetermined. In germline, CDR1 is SGHAT, CDR2 FQDESV (reference sequence). The ends were cut back, 1 base at V and 4 bases at J, with 10 bases in the middle. This CDR3 is 14 amino acids long. The CDR3 DNA follows: TGTGCCAGCAGCTTAGTTTACACCGTAGAGACCCAGTACTTC. Its protein product is CASSLVYTVETQYF. Complete variable domain (other parts from reference TRBV11-1 and TRBJ2-5): EAEVAQSPRYKITEKSQAVAFWCDPISGHATLYWYRQILGQGPELLVQFQDESVVDDSQLPKDRFSAERLKGVDSTLKIQPAELGDSAMYLCASSLVYTVETQYFGPGTRLLVL.

This chain joins TRBV19 and TRBJ1-6; 7 bases fit TRBD1. In germline, CDR1 is LNHDA, CDR2 SQIVND (reference sequence). The CDR3 spans 17 residues. V lost 6 bases and J lost 5; bases outside the gene matches: 13. CDR3 protein: CASRGPPVGQNNSPLHF. In nucleotides, the CDR3 is TGTGCCAGTAGAGGGCCGCCGGTGGGACAGAATAATTCACCCCTCCACTTT.

This chain uses TRBV7-2 with TRBJ1-3; no definite D call. Trimming shortened V by 6 bases and J by 0 bases, and 9 bases separated the two germline ends. Germline V gene data show CDR1 as SGHTA and CDR2 as FQGNSA. The CDR3 runs to 14 residues. CDR3 nucleotides: TGTGCCAGCAGAGCCCACGGCTCTGGAAACACCATATATTTT. Its translation: CASRAHGSGNTIYF.

The rearrangement links TRBV25-1 to TRBJ2-7; tentative D call: TRBD1 (6 bases). Germline CDR1 is MGHDK and CDR2 is SYGVNS. Trimming shortened V by 6 bases and J by 2 bases, and 11 bases separated the two germline ends. The CDR3 has 13 residues. The CDR3: CASSGAGAYEQYF. CDR3 DNA: TGTGCCAGCAGCGGGGCAGGGGCCTACGAGCAGTACTTC.

The chain links TRBV19 to TRBJ2-7, with a possible D match to TRBD1 (6 bases). Trimming took 3 bases from V and 3 from J, leaving 15 bases between them. The germline gives CDR1 LNHDA, CDR2 SQIVND (reference sequence). The CDR3 is 15 residues long. The CDR3 nucleotides read TGTGCCAGTAGTATTGGGAGACAGGAAGGCTACGAGCAGTACTTC. Residues: CASSIGRQEGYEQYF.

The chain combines TRBV29-1 with TRBJ2-3; the D gene is possibly TRBD2 (7 bases). Germline-derived CDR1 and CDR2 are SQVTM and ANQGSEA. V was clipped by 2 bases and J by 3 bases, with 15 bases between them. The CDR3 covers 15 residues. The CDR3 DNA sequence: TGCAGCGTTGAAAATGGCGGGGGCCATACAGATACGCAGTATTTT. Protein product: CSVENGGGHTDTQYF.

The chain employs TRBV6-1 and TRBJ2-1; 8 nucleotides line up with TRBD2. CDR3 length: 17 residues. CDR1 and CDR2 (germline): MNHNS, SASEGT. Trimming cost V 4 bases and J 4 bases; bases outside gene matches: 12. CDR3 coding DNA: TGTGCCAGCAGTGTCGGATACGGGAGGGCCGAATACAATGAGCAGTTCTTC. Translation gives CASSVGYGRAEYNEQFF.

This clone was recorded only once. The chain recombines TRBV6-5 with TRBJ2-7; D is unresolved. CDR1 and CDR2 from the germline V gene are MNHEY and SVGAGI. This CDR3 spans 14 amino acids. Trimming took off 2 bases at V and 6 bases at J, with 14 bases between the two ends. The CDR3 sequence is CASSYPPEASEQYF. CDR3 DNA: TGTGCCAGCAGTTACCCTCCGGAAGCTAGCGAGCAGTACTTC.

The gene calls are TRBV10-3 and TRBJ2-5; a possible D gene is TRBD1 (5 bases). In germline, CDR1 is ENHRY, CDR2 SYGVKD. V was trimmed by 5 bases and J by 2 bases, leaving 12 bases between them. The CDR3 has 14 residues. The DNA for the CDR3 is TGTGCCATCAGTTCCCAGACAGCACAAGAGACCCAGTACTTC. Protein: CAISSQTAQETQYF.

This chain uses TRBV2 with TRBJ2-1; 8 positions match TRBD2. V dropped 7 bases and J dropped 8; count of bases not matched to a gene: 13. Germline CDR1 and CDR2: SNHLY and FYNNEI. The CDR3 runs 15 residues. In DNA form, the CDR3 reads TGTGCCAGCAAGAAGATGAGCGGGAGTAACGATGAGCAGTTCTTC. Its protein product is CASKKMSGSNDEQFF. Full variable domain (outside the CDR3, taken from reference TRBV2 and TRBJ2-1): EPEVTQTPSHQVTQMGQEVILRCVPISNHLYFYWYRQILGQKVEFLVSFYNNEISEKSEIFDDQFSVERPDGSNFTLKIRSTKLEDSAMYFCASKKMSGSNDEQFFGPGTRLTVL.

The rearrangement links TRBV6-1 to TRBJ1-2; 7 bases agree with TRBD1. This CDR3 comprises 12 residues. The germline gives CDR1 MNHNS, CDR2 SASEGT. J was trimmed by 7 bases and V by 7 bases; bases with no gene match: 6. CDR3 bases: TGTGCCAGCACCGACAGGGTTGGTGGCTACACCTTC. This sequence encodes CASTDRVGGYTF.